This T cell receptor (beta chain) was captured by sequencing in a study of blood T cell repertoires in COVID-19. Produced via immunoSEQ multiplex PCR; TCRdb's table is partial and in-frame only. The sample has some 58,000 clones, 86% seen once. Trimming took 9 bases from V and 3 from J, leaving 6 bases between them. Per the germline V gene, CDR1 is MNHNS and CDR2 is SASEGT. The CDR3 runs to 11 residues. The chain carries TRBV6-1 and TRBJ2-1; no reliable D call. Sequences were obtained from peripheral blood. The TCR was taken from a man between 35 and 55 years old with acute or convalescent COVID-19. The chain's CDR3 is CASRHYNEQFF. The CDR3 DNA reads TGTGCCAGTCGACACTACAATGAGCAGTTCTTC.